One and the same sample provided the 9 T cell receptor beta chains below, sequenced in a study of shared clonotypes between healthy human individuals. Libraries were prepared by immunoSEQ multiplex PCR; TCRdb keeps only in-frame clonotypes and omits some of them. The sample records roughly 400,000 clones, about 97% being singletons. The sequenced sample consisted of memory CD8+ T cells sorted from blood. Documented subset: CD45RO+ cells pooled with CCR7-negative TemRA cells. The source of these receptors is a man aged 30 to 39 in good health.

Points on this clone: One end of the junction fails to match germline, which may point to a read error. The chain is built from TRBV7-9 and TRBJ2-7, with D possibly being TRBD2 (5 bases). This CDR3 comprises 12 residues. Germline V CDR1 and CDR2: SEHNR, FQNEAQ (reference sequence). CDR3 sequence: CASSLWSGIGNF. CDR3 DNA sequence: TGTGCCAGCAGCTTATGGAGCGGCATCGGAAACTTC.

J is TRBJ2-1 and V is TRBV15, with D tentatively TRBD2 (6 bases). CDR1 and CDR2 from the germline V gene are LNHNV and YYDKDF (reference sequence). V shed 0 bases and J shed 8 bases, with 20 bases lying between them. The CDR3 extends over 17 amino acids. The CDR3 DNA reads TGTGCCACCAGCAGAGATCCCCTGGGTTCGGGAGCGCATGAGCAGTTCTTC. Protein: CATSRDPLGSGAHEQFF.

The V gene is TRBV10-3, the J gene TRBJ2-7; TRBD1 agrees at 10 bases. After removal of 8 bases from V and 4 bases from J, the junction contained 2 bases not matched to a gene. This CDR3 has 12 amino acids. In germline, CDR1 is ENHRY, CDR2 SYGVKD. CDR3 in amino acids: CAIRDRGYEQYF. The CDR3 bases are TGTGCCATCCGGGACAGGGGTTACGAGCAGTACTTC.

This chain connects TRBV7-9 to TRBJ2-1; D may be TRBD2 (6 bases). The CDR3 has 16 amino acids. Trimming removed 3 bases at V and 5 bases at J, with 17 bases between. Germline CDR1 and CDR2: SEHNR and FQNEAQ (reference sequence). CDR3 sequence: CASSFSSGTGHNEQFF. CDR3 nucleotide sequence: TGTGCCAGCAGCTTTAGCTCCGGGACTGGGCACAATGAGCAGTTCTTC. The variable domain in full, completed from reference TRBV7-9 and TRBJ2-1, reads DTGVSQNPRHKITKRGQNVTFRCDPISEHNRLYWYRQTLGQGPEFLTYFQNEAQLEKSRLLSDRFSAERPKGSFSTLEIQRTEQGDSAMYLCASSFSSGTGHNEQFFGPGTRLTVL.

V and J are TRBV6-5 and TRBJ2-7, with D tentatively TRBD1 (5 bases). Germline CDR1 is MNHEY and CDR2 is SVGAGI. Trimming cost V 2 bases and J 5 bases, with 19 bases left between them. The CDR3 loop spans 16 amino acids. CDR3 residues: CASSYVQGAFFNEQYF. CDR3 coding DNA: TGTGCCAGCAGTTACGTCCAAGGGGCATTCTTTAACGAGCAGTACTTC.

The V gene is TRBV4-1, the J gene TRBJ1-6; perhaps TRBD1 as D (6 bases). V dropped 4 bases and J dropped 8 bases, with 15 bases sitting between them. Germline lookup yields CDR1 MGHRA and CDR2 YSYEKL. CDR3 length: 15 residues. For the CDR3, the DNA is TGCGCCAGCAGCCTGGGCAGGGGTCGGGATTCACCCCTCCACTTT. Translation gives CASSLGRGRDSPLHF.

The CDR3 sequence is CASSKAILSEGVINEQFF. CDR3 coding DNA: TGTGCCAGCAGCAAAGCTATCTTAAGCGAGGGCGTAATCAATGAGCAGTTCTTC. The chain joins TRBV21-1 to TRBJ2-1; the D segment call TRBD2 is taken from the table without a DNA check. TRBV21-1 is a pseudogene segment. The CDR3 totals 18 residues.

The V gene is TRBV4-2, the J gene TRBJ1-3, with a weak D call TRBD1 (5 bases). Between the trimmed V and J ends, which lost 4 bases and 3 bases, there was a span of 16 bases. Germline V CDR1 and CDR2: LGHNA, YNFKEQ. The CDR3 has 16 residues. CDR3 in amino acids: CASSLRGSGSGNTIYF. In DNA form, the CDR3 reads TGTGCCAGCAGCCTTAGGGGCAGCGGGAGTGGAAACACCATATATTTT.

This sequence joins TRBV5-1 and TRBJ1-1; 10 positions match TRBD1. After removal of 6 bases from V and 3 bases from J, the junction contained 8 bases not matched to a gene. This CDR3 is built from 15 residues. CDR1 SGHRS and CDR2 YFSETQ come from the germline V gene. The CDR3 is CASKPRQGAHTEAFF. The CDR3 bases are TGCGCCAGCAAACCGAGACAGGGGGCGCACACTGAAGCTTTCTTT.